This T cell receptor (beta chain) originates from a study of glioma-infiltrating T cells. The germline V and J ends were trimmed by 11 bases and 2 bases, with 20 bases remaining between them. This CDR3 comprises 15 residues. This clonotype turned up a few times. As yet, its antigen is unknown. The iRepertoire nested amplicon-rescue multiplex PCR amplified TCR alpha and beta CDR3s from RNA. For one-step reverse transcription and amplification, about 85-400 ng of tissue mRNA or PBMC total RNA was used. TCRdb processed the multiplex PCR reads anew with MiXCR; each CDR3 protein has one entry. Of roughly 200,000 distinct CDR3 sequences in the sample, approximately 30% were seen once. Study conclusions and caveats: Non-neoplastic patients had below-expected tissue-blood divergence, while all gliomas exceeded expectation. Very few CDR3 sequences were shared between tissue and blood.

The chain links TRBV12-3 or TRBV12-4 to TRBJ2-3, with a weak D call TRBD1 (6 bases). The sequencing input was glioma tissue, nonneoplastic brain tissue, or PBMCs (not recorded which). This sequence was found in a human donor with low-grade glioma or glioblastoma, undergoing nonglioma brain surgery, or in good health (not recorded which). The CDR3 sequence is CAVGPAGDFTDTQYF. In nucleotides, the CDR3 is TGTGCCGTGGGGCCGGCAGGGGATTTCACAGATACGCAGTATTTT.